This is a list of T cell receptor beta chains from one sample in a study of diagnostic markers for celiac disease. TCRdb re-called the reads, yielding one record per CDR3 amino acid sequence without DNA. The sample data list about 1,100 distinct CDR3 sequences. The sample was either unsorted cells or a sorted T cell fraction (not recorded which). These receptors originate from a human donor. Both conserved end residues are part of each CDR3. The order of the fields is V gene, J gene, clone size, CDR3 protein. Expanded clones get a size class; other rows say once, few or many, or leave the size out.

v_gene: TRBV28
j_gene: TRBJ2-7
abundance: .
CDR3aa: CASSETGGGHKQYF

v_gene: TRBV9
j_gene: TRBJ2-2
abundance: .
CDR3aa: CASSVDRSGGELFF

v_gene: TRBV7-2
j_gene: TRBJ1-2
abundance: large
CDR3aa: CASSLGQGSYGYTF

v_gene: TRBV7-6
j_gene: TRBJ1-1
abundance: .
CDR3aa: CASSSGRNTEAFF

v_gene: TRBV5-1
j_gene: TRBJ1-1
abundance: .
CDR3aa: CASSLGGQGALAAFF

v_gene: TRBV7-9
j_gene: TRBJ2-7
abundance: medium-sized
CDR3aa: CASSLEGLQAKQYF

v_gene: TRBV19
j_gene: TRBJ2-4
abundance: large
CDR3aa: CASSFGLGLAKNIQYF

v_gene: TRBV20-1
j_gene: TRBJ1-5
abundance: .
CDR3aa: CSARDVLFSQPQHF

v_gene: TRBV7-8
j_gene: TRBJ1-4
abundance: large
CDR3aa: CASSIALWTGTNEKLFF

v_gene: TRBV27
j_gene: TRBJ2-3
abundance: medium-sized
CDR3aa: CASSPRSGLVTQYF

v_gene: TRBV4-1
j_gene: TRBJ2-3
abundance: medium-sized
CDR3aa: CASRGSGITDTQYF

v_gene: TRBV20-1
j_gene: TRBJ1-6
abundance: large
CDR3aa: CSARDAGPAGAYNSPLHF

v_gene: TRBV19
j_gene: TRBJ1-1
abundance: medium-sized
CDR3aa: CATKGTGRTEAFF

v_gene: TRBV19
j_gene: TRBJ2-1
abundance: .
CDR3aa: CASSSGEGTTMNRKFF

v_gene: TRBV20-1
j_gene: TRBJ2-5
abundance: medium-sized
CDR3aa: CSARDSHNQETQYF

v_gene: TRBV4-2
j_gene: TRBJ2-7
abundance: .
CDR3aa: CASSQGQLAGAHEQYF

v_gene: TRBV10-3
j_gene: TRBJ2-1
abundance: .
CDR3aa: CAIKETSGGVWNNEQFF

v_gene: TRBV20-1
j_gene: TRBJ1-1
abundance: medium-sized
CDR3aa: CSARDRTGRTEAFF

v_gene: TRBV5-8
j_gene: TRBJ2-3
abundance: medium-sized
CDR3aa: CASSPLDIPTDTQYF

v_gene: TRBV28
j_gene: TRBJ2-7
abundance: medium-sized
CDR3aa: CASSSGGTYEQYF

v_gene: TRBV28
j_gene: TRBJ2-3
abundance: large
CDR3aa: CASSLYLAGSTDTQYF

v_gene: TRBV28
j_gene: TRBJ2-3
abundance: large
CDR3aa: CASSFGGPTDTQYF

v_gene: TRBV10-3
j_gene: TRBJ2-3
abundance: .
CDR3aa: CAIGDSKTLTDTQYF

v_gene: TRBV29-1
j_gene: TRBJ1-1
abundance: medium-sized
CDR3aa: CSVVASIGAEAFF

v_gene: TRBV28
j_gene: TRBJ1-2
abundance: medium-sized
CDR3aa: CASSFRAVPPYGYTF

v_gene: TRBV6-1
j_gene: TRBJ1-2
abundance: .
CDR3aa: CASDYLGVTGKSNYGYTF

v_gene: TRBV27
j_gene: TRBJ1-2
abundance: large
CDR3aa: CASSPRTGLASYTF

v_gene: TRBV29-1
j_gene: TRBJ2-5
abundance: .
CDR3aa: CSAGSPGETQYF

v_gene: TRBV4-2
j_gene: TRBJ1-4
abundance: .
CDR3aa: CASSHNLGANEKLFF

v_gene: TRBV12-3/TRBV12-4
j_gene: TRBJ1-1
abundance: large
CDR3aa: CASSFVGRDTEAFF

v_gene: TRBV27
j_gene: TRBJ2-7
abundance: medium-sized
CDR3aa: CASSSRPRTGLDYEQYF

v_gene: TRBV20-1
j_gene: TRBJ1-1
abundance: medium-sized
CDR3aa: CSARAFQGYTEAFF

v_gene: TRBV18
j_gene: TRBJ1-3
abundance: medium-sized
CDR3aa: CASSTEGRTTGNTIYF